This is a list of T cell receptor beta chains from one sample in a study of a mutant IDH1 vaccine in newly diagnosed glioma. Sequencing was performed with immunoSEQ multiplex PCR; in TCRdb, only in-frame clones are kept and a portion is missing. This table has tens of thousands of clones, less than 70% appearing once. Which antigens these TCRs recognize remains unknown. Source: peripheral blood mononuclear cells (PBMCs), taken from a glioma patient whose treatment included an IDH1 peptide vaccine. These TCRs come from a man aged 40-49 years with glioma. Some clones in this sample may be carry-over from other donors' samples. The CDR3 runs from the conserved cysteine through the conserved F or W. D genes are given only for firm matches. Rows may omit the clone size; those that give it use once, few, many or a size class.

TRBJ2-7 | TRBV6-5 | . | . | TGTGCCAGCAGTTATGGGCAGTCCTACGAGCAGTACTTC | CASSYGQSYEQYF
TRBJ1-1 | TRBV6-6 | . | . | TGTGCCAGCAGTTACTGGGGGCCTACCATTAACACTGAAGCTTTCTTT | CASSYWGPTINTEAFF
TRBJ2-7 | TRBV6-6 | . | TRBD1 | TGTGCCAGCAGCTGGGGACAGGGGGGCGAGCAGTACTTC | CASSWGQGGEQYF
TRBJ2-1 | TRBV4-1 | . | . | TGCGCCAGCAGCCAAGTTCCTAGCTTGCTTGAGCAGTTCTTC | CASSQVPSLLEQFF
TRBJ1-5 | TRBV5-8 | . | TRBD1 | TGTGCCAGCAGGCCCGGACAGGCGGGGACTCAGCCCCAGCATTTT | CASRPGQAGTQPQHF
TRBJ1-1 | TRBV6-5 | . | . | TGTGCCAGCTGTTGGGGTGTTGACACTGAAGCTTTCTTT | CASCWGVDTEAFF
TRBJ1-3 | TRBV6-5 | . | . | TGTGCCACCAGTTACAGGAACACCATATATTTT | CATSYRNTIYF
TRBJ1-2 | TRBV5-6 | . | . | TGTGCCAGCAGCTTTGACTATGGCTACACCTTC | CASSFDYGYTF
TRBJ2-1 | TRBV5-1 | . | . | TGCGCCAGCAGAGGGGGGCCCTTCAGTGATGAGCAGTTCTTC | CASRGGPFSDEQFF
TRBJ1-2 | TRBV11-2 | . | . | TGTGCCAGCAGCTTTCAGATTAACTATGGCTACACCTTC | CASSFQINYGYTF
TRBJ2-7 | TRBV7-2 | few | . | TGTGCCAGCAGCTCCTTCAGAGCGTACGAGCAGTACTTC | CASSSFRAYEQYF
TRBJ1-4 | TRBV6-5 | . | . | TGTGCCAGCTCCCCAACAGGGAACATTGGTGAAAAACTGTTTTTT | CASSPTGNIGEKLFF
TRBJ1-1 | TRBV7-9 | . | . | TGTGCCAGCAGCCCCGCGGGAGCCGAAGCTTTCTTT | CASSPAGAEAFF
TRBJ2-3 | TRBV5-1 | few | . | TGCGCCAGCAGCCTGACAGGGCGGGGGGATACGCAGTATTTT | CASSLTGRGDTQYF
TRBJ1-5 | TRBV7-8 | . | . | TGTGCCAGCAGCCCGGTGTATTTTGGGCTCAAGGAGCCCCAGCATTTT | CASSPVYFGLKEPQHF
TRBJ1-4 | TRBV6-1 | . | TRBD1 | TGTGCCAGCAGGTTGACAGGGTCCGCTAATGAAAAACTGTTTTTT | CASRLTGSANEKLFF
TRBJ2-4 | TRBV30 | . | . | TGTGCCTGGAGGGGGGGGCCGCCTATTCAGTACTTC | CAWRGGPPIQYF